This T cell receptor (beta chain) originates from a study of blood T cell repertoires in COVID-19. Study-level background: Sample material is recorded as cDNA or gDNA derived from T cells, B-cell-depleted T cells, or PBMCs.

Membership in each cohort depended on participant-reported clinical history. Cohort 3 donors counted as recovered after two negative PCRs, clearance, or resolved symptoms. With 1 base removed from V and 0 bases from J, the gap between germline ends came to 13 bases. CDR1 and CDR2 from the germline V gene are SGHDN and FVKESK. The length of the CDR3 is 16 residues. Some clones are missing from TCRdb's copy, which holds only in-frame ones; the method was immunoSEQ multiplex PCR. The table lists hundreds of thousands of clones, 80% to 90% of them singletons. J is TRBJ2-7 and V is TRBV14; a possible D gene is TRBD2 (6 bases). Sequencing was done on a sample of PBMCs or T cells enriched from blood (not recorded which). This TCR derives from a man under 40 who had recovered from COVID-19. This chain's CDR3 is CASSQAGRKSSYEQYF. Here the CDR3 DNA reads TGTGCCAGCAGCCAAGCCGGGAGAAAAAGCTCCTACGAGCAGTACTTC.